These T cell receptor beta chains were read from a single sample in a study of OX40 agonist ivuxolimab in advanced cancers. Some clones are missing from TCRdb's copy, which holds only in-frame ones; the method was immunoSEQ multiplex PCR. Among fewer than 80,000 clones listed, about 83% were seen once. Source: CD4+ or CD8+ T cells sorted from blood, taken in a trial of the OX40 agonist ivuxolimab. Receptor source: an adult with an advanced solid tumor such as melanoma, head and neck, liver or kidney cancer. Both conserved end residues are part of each CDR3. The D gene is left open where the match is weak. Rows may omit the clone size; those that give it use once, few, many or a size class.

j_gene	abundance	v_gene	d_gene	CDR3nt	CDR3aa
TRBJ2-7	.	TRBV30	.	TGTGCCTGGAGCAGGGCAGGACTTCGGGAGCAGTACTTC	CAWSRAGLREQYF
TRBJ1-5	many	TRBV4-2	TRBD1	TGTGCCAGCAGCTCTACAGGGGGGAATCAGCCCCAGCATTTT	CASSSTGGNQPQHF
TRBJ2-1	.	TRBV6-5	.	TGTGCCAGCAGAAATGAGGCGGGTGAGCAGTTCTTC	CASRNEAGEQFF
TRBJ1-1	once	TRBV4-2	.	TGTGCCAGCAGCATGAAGCAGGGGAACACTGAAGCTTTCTTT	CASSMKQGNTEAFF
TRBJ1-2	.	TRBV6-6	TRBD1	TGTGCCAGCACCCAAACGACAGGGCACGGCTACACCTTC	CASTQTTGHGYTF
TRBJ2-1	.	TRBV7-3	TRBD2	TGTGCCAGCAGCCCAACAGGACTAGTGACATTGGGCAATGAGCAGTTCTTC	CASSPTGLVTLGNEQFF
TRBJ2-1	.	TRBV20-1	.	TGCAGTGCTAGACTTGGGAATGAGCAGTTCTTC	CSARLGNEQFF
TRBJ1-2	.	TRBV29-1	TRBD1	TGCAGCGTAGGACAGGTTCGTGGCTACACCTTC	CSVGQVRGYTF
TRBJ2-7	.	TRBV2	.	TGTGCCAGCAGTTGGACCCGGAGCTCCTACGAGCAGTACTTC	CASSWTRSSYEQYF
TRBJ1-3	.	TRBV7-2	.	TGTGCCAGCAGCTCGTACGGGACTGGGAACACCATATATTTT	CASSSYGTGNTIYF
TRBJ1-1	.	TRBV23-1	.	TGCGCCAGCAGTCAATCGACCACTGAAGCTTTCTTT	CASSQSTTEAFF
TRBJ1-4	once	TRBV5-4	.	TGTGCCAGCAGCTTGGCCGGGGGCAGGGATGAAAAACTGTTTTTT	CASSLAGGRDEKLFF
TRBJ2-7	.	TRBV7-2	TRBD1	TGTGCCAGCTCCCGGAGGGGGACAGGGGAGTACGAGCAGTACTTC	CASSRRGTGEYEQYF
TRBJ2-5	.	TRBV29-1	.	TGCAGCGTTGACGCAGGGTTTCAAGAGACCCAGTACTTC	CSVDAGFQETQYF
TRBJ1-4	.	TRBV4-1	TRBD1	TGCGCCAGCAGCCAAAGACAGGGAGGCGGTAATGAAAAACTGTTTTTT	CASSQRQGGGNEKLFF
TRBJ2-1	.	TRBV19	.	TGTGCCAGTAGGATGAAGGGCGATGAGCAGTTCTTC	CASRMKGDEQFF
TRBJ2-5	.	TRBV5-1	TRBD2	TGCGCCAGCAGCTGGGCGGGGGGAGAAGAGACCCAGTACTTC	CASSWAGGEETQYF
TRBJ1-2	.	TRBV18	.	TGTGCCAGCTCACCGACAGACTCCTCAAACTATGGCTACACCTTC	CASSPTDSSNYGYTF
TRBJ2-3	.	TRBV7-2	.	TGTGCCAGCAGCTTCGTCGGGACCCTTAGCACAGATACGCAGTATTTT	CASSFVGTLSTDTQYF
TRBJ2-7	many	TRBV30	TRBD1	TGTGCCTGGAGTGTAAAGGACAGGTCACCCGCCTACGAGCAGTACTTC	CAWSVKDRSPAYEQYF
TRBJ1-5	.	TRBV2	.	TGTGCCAGCAGTGACCGGGCCCTGAAGCCCCAGCATTTT	CASSDRALKPQHF
TRBJ1-1	.	TRBV10-3	.	TGTGCCATCAGTGAGAGGCAGTTGAACACTGATGCTTTCTTT	CAISERQLNTDAFF
TRBJ2-3	.	TRBV18	.	TGTGCCAGCTCACCTCCAAACCAGGGGTTAGATACGCAGTATTTT	CASSPPNQGLDTQYF
TRBJ2-2	few	TRBV7-3	TRBD1	TGTGCCAGCAGTCCCAGGGGGCGAAAGTACACCGGGGAGCTGTTTTTT	CASSPRGRKYTGELFF
TRBJ2-7	.	TRBV11-2	TRBD2	TGTGCCAGCAGCTTAGTCGGGGGGACTAGCGGGTTCTACTCCTACGAGCAGTACTTC	CASSLVGGTSGFYSYEQYF
TRBJ1-4	.	TRBV5-1	.	TGCGCCAGCAGCTTGGTCGGGGGAGCTAATGAAAAACTGTTTTTT	CASSLVGGANEKLFF
TRBJ1-1	.	TRBV19	.	TGTGCCAGTAGTATGGACCGGGTAATGAACACTGAAGCTTTCTTT	CASSMDRVMNTEAFF
TRBJ2-7	.	TRBV7-9	.	TGTGCCAGCAGCTTATCCGGGGGAGGGGGTTACGAGCAGTACTTC	CASSLSGGGGYEQYF
TRBJ2-5	.	TRBV28	.	TGTGCCATCCCTCACAGGGAGGAGGAGACCCAGTACTTC	CAIPHREEETQYF
TRBJ1-2	few	TRBV11-2	.	TGTGCCAGCAGCTCCCGCCGGGTGCGGGACTATGGCTACACCTTC	CASSSRRVRDYGYTF
TRBJ2-7	once	TRBV6-5	TRBD2	TGTGCCAGCAGTTACACGGCGGGAGAAGCTCGCGAGCAGTACTTC	CASSYTAGEAREQYF
TRBJ2-2	.	TRBV5-4	.	TGTGCCAGCAGCGGGGGGAGCCGGGTGGACGGGGAGCTGTTTTTT	CASSGGSRVDGELFF
TRBJ2-1	.	TRBV7-2	.	TGTGCCAGCAGCTTAGGACAGACCCTCGAGCAGTTCTTC	CASSLGQTLEQFF
TRBJ1-2	.	TRBV10-1	.	TGCGCCAGCAGTGAGTCAGAGGGCACCTATGGCTACACCTTC	CASSESEGTYGYTF
TRBJ1-2	.	TRBV2	TRBD1	TGTGCCAGCAGCGAGGACAGGGCAACCCCCTATGGCTACACCTTC	CASSEDRATPYGYTF
TRBJ1-6	.	TRBV9	TRBD1	TGTGCCAGCAGCGTAGTGGACAGGGGATTGACACCCCTCCACTTT	CASSVVDRGLTPLHF
TRBJ1-2	.	TRBV5-1	.	TGCGCCAGCAGCTTGCAGGCAGGAGCTAACTATGGCTACACCTTC	CASSLQAGANYGYTF
TRBJ1-2	.	TRBV30	.	TGTGCCTGGATTTCGGGGGGGCAGCTGAACTATGGCTACACCTTC	CAWISGGQLNYGYTF
TRBJ2-2	few	TRBV7-9	.	TGTGCCAGCAGCGTACAGGCGGCCGGGGAGCTGTTTTTT	CASSVQAAGELFF
TRBJ2-7	.	TRBV6-6	.	TGTGCCAGCACCCACGGTGTTTACTACGAGCAGTACTTC	CASTHGVYYEQYF
TRBJ2-2	.	TRBV18	.	TGTGCCAGCTCACCTCGGGGCATAAACACCGGGGAGCTGTTTTTT	CASSPRGINTGELFF